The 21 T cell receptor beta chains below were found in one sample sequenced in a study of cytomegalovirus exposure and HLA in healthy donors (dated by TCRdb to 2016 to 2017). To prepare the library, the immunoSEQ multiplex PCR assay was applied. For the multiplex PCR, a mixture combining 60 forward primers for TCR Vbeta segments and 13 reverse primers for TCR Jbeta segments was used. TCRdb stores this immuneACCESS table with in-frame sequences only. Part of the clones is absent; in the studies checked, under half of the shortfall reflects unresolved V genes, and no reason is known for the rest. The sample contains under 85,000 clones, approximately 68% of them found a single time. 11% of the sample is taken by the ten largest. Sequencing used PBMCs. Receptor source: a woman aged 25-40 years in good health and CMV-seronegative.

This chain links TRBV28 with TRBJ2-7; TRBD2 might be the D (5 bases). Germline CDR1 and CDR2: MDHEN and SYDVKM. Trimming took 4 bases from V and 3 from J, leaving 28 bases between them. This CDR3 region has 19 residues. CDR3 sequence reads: CASSSNGIIGDYKYYEQYF. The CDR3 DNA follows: TGTGCCAGCAGTTCAAATGGTATAATAGGCGACTACAAATACTACGAGCAGTACTTC.

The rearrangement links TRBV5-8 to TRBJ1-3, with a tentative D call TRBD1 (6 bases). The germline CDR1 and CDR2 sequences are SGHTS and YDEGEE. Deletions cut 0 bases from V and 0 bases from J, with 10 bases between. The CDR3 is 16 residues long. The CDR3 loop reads CASSLGQVRSGNTIYF. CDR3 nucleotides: TGTGCCAGCAGCTTGGGACAGGTCCGCTCTGGAAACACCATATATTTT.

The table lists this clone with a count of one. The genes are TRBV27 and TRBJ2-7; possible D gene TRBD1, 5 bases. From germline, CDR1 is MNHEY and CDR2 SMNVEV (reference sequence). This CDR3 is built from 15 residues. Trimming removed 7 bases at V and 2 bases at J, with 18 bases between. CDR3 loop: CASTSSRDSTYEQYF. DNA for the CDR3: TGTGCCAGCACCTCAAGCAGGGATTCCACCTACGAGCAGTACTTC.

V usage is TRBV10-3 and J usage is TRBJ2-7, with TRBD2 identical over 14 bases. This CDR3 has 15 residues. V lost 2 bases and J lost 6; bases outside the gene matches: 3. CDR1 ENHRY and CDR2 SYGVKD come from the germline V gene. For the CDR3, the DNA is TGTGCCATCAGTGAGCCGGGACTAGCGGGGGCCGAGCAGTACTTC. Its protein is CAISEPGLAGAEQYF.

The CDR3 nucleotides are TGTGCCTGGAGTCCCGGTGTGGGCAGCTACGAGCAGTACTTC. Its protein is CAWSPGVGSYEQYF. The chain carries TRBV30 and TRBJ2-7; no clear D gene. This CDR3 comprises 14 residues. The germline V and J ends were trimmed by 2 bases and 3 bases, with 14 bases remaining between them. The V gene's germline CDR1 is GTSNPN and CDR2 SVGIG (reference sequence).

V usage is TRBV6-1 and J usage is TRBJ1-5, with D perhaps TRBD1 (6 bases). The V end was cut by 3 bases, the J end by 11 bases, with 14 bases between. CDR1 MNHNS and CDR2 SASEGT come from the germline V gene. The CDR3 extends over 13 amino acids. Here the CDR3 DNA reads TGTGCCAGCAGTGAGGATGGGGGCGAGGCCCAGCATTTT. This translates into CASSEDGGEAQHF.

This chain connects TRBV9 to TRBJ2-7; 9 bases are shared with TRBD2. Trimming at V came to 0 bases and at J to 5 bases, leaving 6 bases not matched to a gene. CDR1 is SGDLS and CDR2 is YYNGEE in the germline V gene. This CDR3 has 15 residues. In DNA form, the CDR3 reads TGTGCCAGCAGCGTAGGGTCTAGCGGGGTCAACGAGCAGTACTTC. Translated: CASSVGSSGVNEQYF.

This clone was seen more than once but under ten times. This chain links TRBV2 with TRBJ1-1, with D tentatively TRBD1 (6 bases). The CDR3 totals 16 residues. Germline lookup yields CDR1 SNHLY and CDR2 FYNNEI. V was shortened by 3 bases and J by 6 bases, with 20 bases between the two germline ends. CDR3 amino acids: CASSEAGALLSAEAFF. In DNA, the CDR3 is TGTGCCAGCAGTGAGGCAGGGGCACTGCTAAGTGCTGAAGCTTTCTTT.

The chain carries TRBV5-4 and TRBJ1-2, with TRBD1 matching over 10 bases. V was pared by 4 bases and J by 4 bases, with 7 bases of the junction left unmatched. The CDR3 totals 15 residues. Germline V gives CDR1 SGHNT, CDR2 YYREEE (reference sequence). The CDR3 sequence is CASSPDRGRAYGYTF. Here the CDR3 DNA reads TGTGCCAGCAGCCCTGACAGGGGGCGCGCCTATGGCTACACCTTC.

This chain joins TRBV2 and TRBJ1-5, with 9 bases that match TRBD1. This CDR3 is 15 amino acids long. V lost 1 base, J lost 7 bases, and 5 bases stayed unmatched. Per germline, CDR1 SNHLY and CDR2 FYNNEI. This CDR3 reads CASSEEGQGSQPQHF. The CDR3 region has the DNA TGTGCCAGCAGTGAAGAGGGACAGGGAAGCCAGCCCCAGCATTTT.

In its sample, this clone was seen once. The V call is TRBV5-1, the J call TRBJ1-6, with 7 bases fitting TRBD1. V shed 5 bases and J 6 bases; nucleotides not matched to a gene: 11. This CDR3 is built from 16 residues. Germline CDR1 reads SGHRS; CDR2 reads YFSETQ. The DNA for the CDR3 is TGCGCCAGCAGTCCTTATCAAACAGGGGCTAATTCACCCCTCCACTTT. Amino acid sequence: CASSPYQTGANSPLHF.

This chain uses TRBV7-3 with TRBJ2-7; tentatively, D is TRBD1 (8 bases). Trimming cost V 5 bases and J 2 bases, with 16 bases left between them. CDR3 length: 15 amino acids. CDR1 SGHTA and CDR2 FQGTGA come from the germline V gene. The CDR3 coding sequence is TGTGCCAGCAGCCAACAGGGGGGGGTGGCCTACGAGCAGTACTTC. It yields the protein CASSQQGGVAYEQYF.

The chain's CDR3 is CASSVTGWISGNTIYF. CDR3 bases: TGTGCCAGTAGTGTGACAGGGTGGATCTCTGGAAACACCATATATTTT. The V call is TRBV19, the J call TRBJ1-3; 7 bases align to TRBD1. This CDR3 region has 16 residues. The germline CDR1 and CDR2 sequences are LNHDA and SQIVND (reference sequence). The V segment lost 5 bases and the J segment 0 bases; nucleotides outside the gene matches: 7.

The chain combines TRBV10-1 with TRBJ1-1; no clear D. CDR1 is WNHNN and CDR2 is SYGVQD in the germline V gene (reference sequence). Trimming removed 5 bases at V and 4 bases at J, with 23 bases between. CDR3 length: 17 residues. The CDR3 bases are TGCGCCAGCAGTTATGCACCGGGAGACCCCGTGGGCACTGAAGCTTTCTTT. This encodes CASSYAPGDPVGTEAFF.

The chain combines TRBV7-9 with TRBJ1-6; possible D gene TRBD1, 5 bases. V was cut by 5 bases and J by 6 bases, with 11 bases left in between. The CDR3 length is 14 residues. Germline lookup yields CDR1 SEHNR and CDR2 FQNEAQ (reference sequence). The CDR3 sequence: CASSRQGFNSPLHF. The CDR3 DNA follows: TGTGCCAGCAGCCGGCAGGGATTTAATTCACCCCTCCACTTT. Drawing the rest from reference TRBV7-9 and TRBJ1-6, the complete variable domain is DTGVSQNPRHKITKRGQNVTFRCDPISEHNRLYWYRQTLGQGPEFLTYFQNEAQLEKSRLLSDRFSAERPKGSFSTLEIQRTEQGDSAMYLCASSRQGFNSPLHFGNGTRLTVT.

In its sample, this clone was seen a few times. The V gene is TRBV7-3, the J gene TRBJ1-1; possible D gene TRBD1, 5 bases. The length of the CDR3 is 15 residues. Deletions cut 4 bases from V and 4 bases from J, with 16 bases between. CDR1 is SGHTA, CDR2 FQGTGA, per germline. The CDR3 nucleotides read TGTGCCAGCAGCTCAGCCCCAGGGTTCCGCACTGAAGCTTTCTTT. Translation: CASSSAPGFRTEAFF.

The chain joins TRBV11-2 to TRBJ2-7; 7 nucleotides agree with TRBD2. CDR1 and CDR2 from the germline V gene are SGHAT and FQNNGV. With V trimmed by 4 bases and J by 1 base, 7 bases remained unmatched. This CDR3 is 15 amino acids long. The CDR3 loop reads CASSSILRGSYEQYF. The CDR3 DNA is TGTGCCAGCAGCTCCATCTTGCGGGGGTCCTACGAGCAGTACTTC. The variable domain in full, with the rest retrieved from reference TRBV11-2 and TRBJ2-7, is EAGVAQSPRYKIIEKRQSVAFWCNPISGHATLYWYQQILGQGPKLLIQFQNNGVVDDSQLPKDRFSAERLKGVDSTLKIQPAKLEDSAVYLCASSSILRGSYEQYFGPGTRLTVT.

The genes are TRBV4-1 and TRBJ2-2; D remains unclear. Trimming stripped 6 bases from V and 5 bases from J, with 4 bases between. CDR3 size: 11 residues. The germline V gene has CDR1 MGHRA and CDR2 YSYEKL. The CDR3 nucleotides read TGCGCCAGCAGTCATACCGGGGAGCTGTTTTTT. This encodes CASSHTGELFF.

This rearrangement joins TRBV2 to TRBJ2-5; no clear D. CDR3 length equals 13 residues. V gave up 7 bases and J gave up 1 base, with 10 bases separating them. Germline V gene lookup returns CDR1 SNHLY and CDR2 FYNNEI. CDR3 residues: CASNRLSQETQYF. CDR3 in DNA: TGTGCCAGCAACCGACTGAGCCAAGAGACCCAGTACTTC.

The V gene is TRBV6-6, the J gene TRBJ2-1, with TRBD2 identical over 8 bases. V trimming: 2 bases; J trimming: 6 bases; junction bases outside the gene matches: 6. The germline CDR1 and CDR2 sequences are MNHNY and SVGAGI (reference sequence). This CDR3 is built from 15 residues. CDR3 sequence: CASSYQGLAGNEQFF. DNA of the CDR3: TGTGCCAGCAGTTACCAAGGACTAGCCGGCAATGAGCAGTTCTTC.

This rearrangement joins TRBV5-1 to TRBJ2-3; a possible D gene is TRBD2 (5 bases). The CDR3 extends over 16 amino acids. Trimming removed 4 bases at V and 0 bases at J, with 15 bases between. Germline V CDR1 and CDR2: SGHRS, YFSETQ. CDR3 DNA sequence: TGCGCCAGCAGCGGAGGTAGATCCTCTAGCACAGATACGCAGTATTTT. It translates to CASSGGRSSSTDTQYF.